Shown below are 4 T cell receptor beta chains from a single sample sequenced in a study of T cells in Graves' hyperthyroidism and ophthalmopathy. Authors of the study amplified TCR beta CDR3 regions from RNA transcripts. When the TCR CDR3 underwent first-round RT-PCR, the HTBI primer set was used. TCRdb fed the multiplex PCR reads into MiXCR, producing one record per CDR3 protein. The sample contains a few hundred thousand distinct CDR3 sequences, around 14% of which appear only once. Sequencing was done on a sample of blood. The receptors originated from a woman aged 18-30 years with Graves' hyperthyroidism.

This chain connects TRBV9 to TRBJ1-4, with D perhaps TRBD1 (6 bases). The germline V and J ends were trimmed by 3 bases and 7 bases, with 16 bases remaining between them. This CDR3 comprises 15 residues. Germline assignment: CDR1 SGDLS and CDR2 YYNGEE. The CDR3 sequence: CASSALGGLSEKLFF. The DNA for the CDR3 is TGTGCCAGCAGCGCCCTTGGGGGCTTGAGTGAAAAACTGTTTTTT.

Note on this clonotype: This may stem from a read error, because a much larger clone lies one nucleotide away. V gene TRBV19 combines with J gene TRBJ2-7; D gene unclear. Germline V CDR1 and CDR2: LNHDA, SQIVND (reference sequence). The V end was cut by 3 bases, the J end by 3 bases, with 15 bases between. This CDR3 has 15 residues. CDR3 residues: CASSIGMGPYYEQYF. The CDR3 DNA sequence: TGTGCCAGTAGTATCGGTATGGGCCCGTACTACGAGCAGTACTTC.

The sample holds many counts of this clonotype. The V gene is TRBV27, the J gene TRBJ2-3, with D unresolved. The ends were cut back, 2 bases at V and 0 bases at J, with 9 bases in the middle. The germline V gene has CDR1 MNHEY and CDR2 SMNVEV (reference sequence). This CDR3 has 15 amino acids. The DNA for the CDR3 is TGTGCCAGCAGTTTACGGGTGGGGAGCACAGATACGCAGTATTTT. This gives the protein CASSLRVGSTDTQYF.

This clonotype showed up many times. The rearrangement uses TRBV3-1 and TRBJ2-7; 7 bases line up with TRBD2. Germline values: CDR1 LGHDT, CDR2 YNNKEL (reference sequence). The CDR3 covers 12 residues. The junction had 0 bases not matched to a gene; V was cut back by 3 bases and J by 4 bases. The CDR3 here is CASSHGGYEQYF. CDR3 sequence (DNA): TGTGCCAGCAGCCACGGGGGGTACGAGCAGTACTTC.